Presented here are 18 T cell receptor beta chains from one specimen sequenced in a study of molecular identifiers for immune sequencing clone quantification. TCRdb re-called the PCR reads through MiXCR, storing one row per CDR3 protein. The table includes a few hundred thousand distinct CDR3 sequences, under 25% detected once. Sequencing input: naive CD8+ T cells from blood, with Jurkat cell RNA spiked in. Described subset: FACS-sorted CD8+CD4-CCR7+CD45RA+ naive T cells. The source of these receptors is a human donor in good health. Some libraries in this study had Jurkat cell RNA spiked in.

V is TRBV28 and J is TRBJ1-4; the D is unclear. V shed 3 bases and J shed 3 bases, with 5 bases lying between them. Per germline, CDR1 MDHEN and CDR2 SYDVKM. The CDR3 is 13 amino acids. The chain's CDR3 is CASSFAANEKLFF. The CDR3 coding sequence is TGTGCCAGCAGTTTTGCGGCTAATGAAAAACTGTTTTTT. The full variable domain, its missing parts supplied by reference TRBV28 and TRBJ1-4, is DVKVTQSSRYLVKRTGEKVFLECVQDMDHENMFWYRQDPGLGLRLIYFSYDVKMKEKGDIPEGYSVSREKKERFSLILESASTNQTSMYLCASSFAANEKLFFGSGTQLSVL.

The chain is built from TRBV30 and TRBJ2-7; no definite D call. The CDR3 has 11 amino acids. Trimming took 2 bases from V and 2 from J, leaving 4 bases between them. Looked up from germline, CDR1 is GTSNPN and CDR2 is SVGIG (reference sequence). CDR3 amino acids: CAWSSTYEQYF. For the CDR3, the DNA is TGTGCCTGGAGTTCGACCTACGAGCAGTACTTC. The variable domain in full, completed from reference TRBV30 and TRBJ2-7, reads SQTIHQWPATLVQPVGSPLSLECTVEGTSNPNLYWYRQAAGRGLQLLFYSVGIGQISSEVPQNLSASRPQDRQFILSSKKLLLSDSGFYLCAWSSTYEQYFGPGTRLTVT.

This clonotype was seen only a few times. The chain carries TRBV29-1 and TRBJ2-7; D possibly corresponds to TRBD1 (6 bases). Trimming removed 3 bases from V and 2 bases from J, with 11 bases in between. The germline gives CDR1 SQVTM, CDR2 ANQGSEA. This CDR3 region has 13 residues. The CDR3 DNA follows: TGCAGCGTTGATGCAGGGGATACCTACGAGCAGTACTTC. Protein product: CSVDAGDTYEQYF.

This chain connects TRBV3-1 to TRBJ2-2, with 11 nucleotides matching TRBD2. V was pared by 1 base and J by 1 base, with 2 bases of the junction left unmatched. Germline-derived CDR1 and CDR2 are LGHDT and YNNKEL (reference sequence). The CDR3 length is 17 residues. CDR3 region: CASSQALAGGNTGELFF. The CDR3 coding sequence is TGTGCCAGCAGCCAAGCTCTAGCGGGAGGGAACACCGGGGAGCTGTTTTTT.

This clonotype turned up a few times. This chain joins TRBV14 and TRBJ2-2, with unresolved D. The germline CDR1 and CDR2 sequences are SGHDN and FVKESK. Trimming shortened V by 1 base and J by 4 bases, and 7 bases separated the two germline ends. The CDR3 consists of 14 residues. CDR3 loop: CASSQVYPTGELFF. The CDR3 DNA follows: TGTGCCAGCAGCCAAGTCTACCCCACCGGGGAGCTGTTTTTT.

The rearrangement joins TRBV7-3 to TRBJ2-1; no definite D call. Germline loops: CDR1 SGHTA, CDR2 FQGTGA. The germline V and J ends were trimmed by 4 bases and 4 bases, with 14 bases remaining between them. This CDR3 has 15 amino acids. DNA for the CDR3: TGTGCCAGCAGCTCCCACAAGAGTAGGTACAATGAGCAGTTCTTC. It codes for CASSSHKSRYNEQFF.

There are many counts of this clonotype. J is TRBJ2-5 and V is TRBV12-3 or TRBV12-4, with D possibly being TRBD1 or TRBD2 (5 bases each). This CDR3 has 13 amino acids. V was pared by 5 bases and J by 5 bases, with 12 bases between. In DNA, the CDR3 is TGTGCCAGCAGTCTGGGGGTTGTCGAGACCCAGTACTTC. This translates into CASSLGVVETQYF.

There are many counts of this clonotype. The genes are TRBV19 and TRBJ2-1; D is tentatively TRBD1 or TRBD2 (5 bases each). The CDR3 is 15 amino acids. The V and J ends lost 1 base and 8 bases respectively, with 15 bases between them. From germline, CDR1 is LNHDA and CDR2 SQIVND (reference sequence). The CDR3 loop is CASSIALGPPDEQFF. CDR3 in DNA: TGTGCCAGTAGTATAGCCCTGGGACCCCCCGATGAGCAGTTCTTC.

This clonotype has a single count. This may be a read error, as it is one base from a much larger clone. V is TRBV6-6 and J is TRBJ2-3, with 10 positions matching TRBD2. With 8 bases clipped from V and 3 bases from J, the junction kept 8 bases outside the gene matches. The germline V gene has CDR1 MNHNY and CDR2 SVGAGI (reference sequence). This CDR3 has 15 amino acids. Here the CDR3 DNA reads TGTGCCAGCCGTACCGGACTAGCGGTTACAGATACGCAGTATTTT. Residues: CASRTGLAVTDTQYF.

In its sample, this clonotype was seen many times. As DNA, the CDR3 is TGTGCCAGCAGTTTAAACAGCCGTCACCCGTACGAGCAGTACTTC. Protein: CASSLNSRHPYEQYF. J is TRBJ2-7 and V is TRBV28; the D is unclear. CDR3 length: 15 residues. Germline V CDR1 and CDR2: MDHEN, SYDVKM. V shed 2 bases and J shed 4 bases, with 15 bases lying between them.

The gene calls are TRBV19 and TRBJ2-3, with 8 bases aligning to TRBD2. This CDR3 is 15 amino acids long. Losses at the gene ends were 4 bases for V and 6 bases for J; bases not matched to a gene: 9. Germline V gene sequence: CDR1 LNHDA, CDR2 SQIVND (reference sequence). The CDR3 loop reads CASSTPWRGADTQYF. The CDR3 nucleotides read TGTGCCAGTAGTACCCCTTGGCGGGGGGCGGATACGCAGTATTTT. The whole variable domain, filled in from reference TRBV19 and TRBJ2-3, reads DGGITQSPKYLFRKEGQNVTLSCEQNLNHDAMYWYRQDPGQGLRLIYYSQIVNDFQKGDIAEGYSVSREKKESFPLTVTSAQKNPTAFYLCASSTPWRGADTQYFGPGTRLTVL.

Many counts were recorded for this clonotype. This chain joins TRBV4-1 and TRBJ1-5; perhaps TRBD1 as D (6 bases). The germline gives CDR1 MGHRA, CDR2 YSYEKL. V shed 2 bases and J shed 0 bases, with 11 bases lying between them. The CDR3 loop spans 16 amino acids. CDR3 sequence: CASSQNGQFSNQPQHF. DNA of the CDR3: TGCGCCAGCAGCCAAAATGGACAGTTTAGCAATCAGCCCCAGCATTTT.

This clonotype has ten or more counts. The CDR3 nucleotides read TGTGCCAGCAGTGAAGGTGAGGACATGAACACTGAAGCTTTCTTT. Its translation is CASSEGEDMNTEAFF. The chain has TRBV2 and TRBJ1-1, with D possibly being TRBD1 (5 bases). V was pared by 1 base and J by 0 bases, with 9 bases between. The CDR3 is made up of 15 amino acids. Germline CDR1 SNHLY, CDR2 FYNNEI. Full variable domain (missing parts from reference TRBV2 and TRBJ1-1): EPEVTQTPSHQVTQMGQEVILRCVPISNHLYFYWYRQILGQKVEFLVSFYNNEISEKSEIFDDQFSVERPDGSNFTLKIRSTKLEDSAMYFCASSEGEDMNTEAFFGQGTRLTVV.

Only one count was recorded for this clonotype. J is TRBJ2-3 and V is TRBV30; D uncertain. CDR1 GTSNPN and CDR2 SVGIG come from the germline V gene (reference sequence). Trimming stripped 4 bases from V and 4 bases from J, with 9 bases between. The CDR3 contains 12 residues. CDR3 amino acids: CAWMMSADTQYF. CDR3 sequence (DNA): TGTGCCTGGATGATGAGCGCAGATACGCAGTATTTT. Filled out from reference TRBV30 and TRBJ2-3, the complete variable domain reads SQTIHQWPATLVQPVGSPLSLECTVEGTSNPNLYWYRQAAGRGLQLLFYSVGIGQISSEVPQNLSASRPQDRQFILSSKKLLLSDSGFYLCAWMMSADTQYFGPGTRLTVL.

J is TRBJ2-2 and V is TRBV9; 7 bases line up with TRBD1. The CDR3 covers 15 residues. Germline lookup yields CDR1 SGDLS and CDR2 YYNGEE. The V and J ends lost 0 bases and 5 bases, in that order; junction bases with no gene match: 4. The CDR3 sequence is CASSVEAGGTGELFF. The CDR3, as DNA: TGTGCCAGCAGCGTAGAGGCAGGGGGAACCGGGGAGCTGTTTTTT.

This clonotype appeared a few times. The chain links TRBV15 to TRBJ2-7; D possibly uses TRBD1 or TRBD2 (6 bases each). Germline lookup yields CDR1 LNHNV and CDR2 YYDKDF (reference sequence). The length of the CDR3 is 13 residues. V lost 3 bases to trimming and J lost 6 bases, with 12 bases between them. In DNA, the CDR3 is TGTGCCACCAGCAGTGGATCGGGGGCCGAGCAGTACTTC. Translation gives CATSSGSGAEQYF. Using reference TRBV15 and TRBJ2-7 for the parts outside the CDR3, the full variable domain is DAMVIQNPRYQVTQFGKPVTLSCSQTLNHNVMYWYQQKSSQAPKLLFHYYDKDFNNEADTPDNFQSRRPNTSFCFLDIRSPGLGDTAMYLCATSSGSGAEQYFGPGTRLTVT.

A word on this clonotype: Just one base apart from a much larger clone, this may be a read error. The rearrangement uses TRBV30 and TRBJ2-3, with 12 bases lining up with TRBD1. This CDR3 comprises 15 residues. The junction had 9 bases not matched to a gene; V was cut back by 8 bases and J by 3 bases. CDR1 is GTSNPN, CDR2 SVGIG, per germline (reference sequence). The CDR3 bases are TGTGCCAACTCTCCGGGACAGGGGGCAACAGATACGCAGTATTTT. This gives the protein CANSPGQGATDTQYF.

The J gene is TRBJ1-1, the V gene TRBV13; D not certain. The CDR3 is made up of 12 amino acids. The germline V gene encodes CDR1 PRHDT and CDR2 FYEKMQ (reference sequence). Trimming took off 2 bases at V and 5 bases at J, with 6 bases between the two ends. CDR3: CASSLIQTEAFF. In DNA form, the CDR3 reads TGTGCCAGCAGCTTAATACAGACTGAAGCTTTCTTT.